This TCR beta chain is from a study of control samples from healthy donors and cancer patients. This clone was detected only once. Data came from immunoSEQ multiplex PCR; TCRdb stores just in-frame clones and leaves some out. The sample includes about 94,000 clones, about nine tenths of them seen just once. This sequence originates from a woman aged 18-35 years in good health. Sequencing was done on a sample of blood.

In DNA, the CDR3 is TGTGCCAGCTCCCTTGGGGGGGAGGACACCTTC. It is translated as CASSLGGEDTF. The chain carries TRBV2 and TRBJ1-2, with D perhaps matching TRBD1 (5 bases). Germline assignment: CDR1 SNHLY and CDR2 FYNNEI. The CDR3 contains 11 residues. With 8 bases removed from V and 12 bases from J, the gap between germline ends came to 16 bases.